This is a list of T cell receptor beta chains from one sample in a study of cytomegalovirus exposure and HLA in healthy donors. Sequencing used immunoSEQ multiplex PCR; TCRdb keeps in-frame clones, though not all of them. Among some 140,000 clones, roughly 70% were seen once, and the ten largest hold 2.5% to 3.5%. Sample: PBMCs. These TCRs come from a man in his forties in good health and CMV-seronegative. The conserved cysteine and the conserved F or W are not part of the CDR3 here.

>TRBJ1-1|TRBV5-1
ASSPQGGTEAF
>TRBJ2-7|TRBV5-6
ASGGGGGGEQY
>TRBJ2-2|TRBV5-6
ASSLGTRAGELF
>TRBJ2-7|TRBV4-2
ASRNTGTSDTYEQY
>TRBJ2-7|TRBV19
ASSIDGRAGGEQY
>TRBJ2-1|TRBV11-3
ASSLGEERWNEQF
>TRBJ1-2|TRBV6-5
ATEGQSHGYT
>TRBJ1-1|TRBV2
ASSEVIPSGIQGAF
>TRBJ2-7|TRBV6-5
ASSYDRAYEQY
>TRBJ1-1|TRBV7-2
ASSLLQPLRAF
>TRBJ2-1|TRBV14
ASSQDKLAGTYNEQF
>TRBJ2-5|TRBV11-2
ASSLAGVPYQETQY
>TRBJ2-2|TRBV15
ATRGGTGTGELF
>TRBJ1-2|TRBV5-6
ASSLNRGRDGYT
>TRBJ2-7|TRBV5-1
ASSLVSDEQY
>TRBJ2-1|TRBV11-1
ASSPRTSGTDEQF
>TRBJ2-5|TRBV6-5
ASRTHGTAQETQY
>TRBJ2-5|TRBV2
ASTVVTQETQY
>TRBJ2-7|TRBV7-9
ASSPRTGGNEQY
>TRBJ1-1|TRBV4-1
ASSQLGSRTEAF
>TRBJ2-3|TRBV28
ASSPIAGAADTQY
>TRBJ2-2|TRBV28
ASSSGQGANTGELF
>TRBJ2-6|TRBV5-1
ASSGTGWTGANVLT
>TRBJ2-1|TRBV11-3
ASSLLGSSYNEQF
>NA|TRBV28
ASSLFGLTTYEQY
>TRBJ1-2|TRBV7-9
ASSLPTRGRGYGYT
>TRBJ2-2|TRBV5-1
ASSWGQANTGELF
>TRBJ2-1|TRBV7-9
ASSSAGSEQF
>TRBJ2-7|TRBV2
ASMGLGNEQY
>TRBJ2-3|TRBV27
ASSFLLAGRATDTQY
>TRBJ2-3|TRBV27
ASSLWGGTGGDTQY
>TRBJ1-6|TRBV7-9
ASSLRQGDNSPLH
>TRBJ1-5|TRBV7-8
ASSLDRVSSNQPQH
>TRBJ1-2|TRBV28
ASAGGLGGYT
>TRBJ1-6|TRBV5-4
ASSLGAGQVYNSPLH
>TRBJ2-4|TRBV29-1
SVDKLAGTKNIQY
>TRBJ1-3|TRBV27
ASSTTGILSGNTIY
>TRBJ1-6|TRBV13
ASSLALMGQGKSINSPLH
>TRBJ2-5|TRBV30
AFTVGGSETQY
>TRBJ1-5|TRBV28
ASSLGQYNQPQH
>TRBJ2-3|TRBV5-1
ASSFSTGLVDTQY
>TRBJ2-1|TRBV9
ASSVAGHRDNEQF
>TRBJ1-2|TRBV5-1
ASSSNTGENYGYT
>TRBJ2-3|TRBV7-3
ASRHSTDTQY
>TRBJ2-2|TRBV30
AWSRLRVGGELF
>TRBJ2-1|TRBV27
ASSSLALRNEQF
>TRBJ2-2|TRBV11-1
ASSPNLGHGELF
>TRBJ2-5|TRBV6-6
ASRLARQETQY
>TRBJ2-7|TRBV5-1
ASSVGLAAYEQY
>TRBJ2-7|TRBV11-2
ASSLALAGNPSYEQY
>TRBJ2-7|TRBV27
ASSPGPREWSYEQY
>TRBJ2-3|TRBV5-1
ASSLGTSGSTDTQY
>TRBJ1-4|TRBV18
ASSPDRSLDEKLF